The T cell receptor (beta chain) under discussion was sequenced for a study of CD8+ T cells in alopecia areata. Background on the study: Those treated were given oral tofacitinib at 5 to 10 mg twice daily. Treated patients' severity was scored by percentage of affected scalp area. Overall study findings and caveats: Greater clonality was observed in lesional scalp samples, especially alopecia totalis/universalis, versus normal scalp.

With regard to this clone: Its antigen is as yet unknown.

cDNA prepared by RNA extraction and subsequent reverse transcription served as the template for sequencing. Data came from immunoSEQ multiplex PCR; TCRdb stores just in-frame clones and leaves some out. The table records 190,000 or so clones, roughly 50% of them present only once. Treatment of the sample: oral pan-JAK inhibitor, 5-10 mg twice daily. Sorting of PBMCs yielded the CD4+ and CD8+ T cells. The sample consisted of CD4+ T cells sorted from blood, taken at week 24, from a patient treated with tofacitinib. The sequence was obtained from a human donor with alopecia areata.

The DNA for the CDR3 is TGTGCCAGCGGGACTAGCGGGAGTAGCACCGGGGAGCTGTTTTTT. Translation gives CASGTSGSSTGELFF. The genes are TRBV9 and TRBJ2-2; 14 bases align to TRBD2. Germline values: CDR1 SGDLS, CDR2 YYNGEE. CDR3 size: 15 residues. Unmatched junction bases numbered 3, after V lost 7 bases and J lost 4 bases. Based on the CDR3 plus reference TRBV9 and TRBJ2-2, the full variable domain is DSGVTQTPKHLITATGQRVTLRCSPRSGDLSVYWYQQSLDQGLQFLIQYYNGEERAKGNILERFSAQQFPDLHSELNLSSLELGDSALYFCASGTSGSSTGELFFGEGSRLTVL.